This TCR beta chain was captured in a study of TIL therapy for anti-PD-1-resistant metastatic lung cancer. The immunoSEQ assay was v3. Sequencing was performed with immunoSEQ multiplex PCR; in TCRdb, only in-frame clones are kept and a portion is missing. The sample records more than 20,000 clones, just under 75% being singletons. J lost 1 base, V lost 2 bases, and 0 bases had no gene match. There are 15 residues in the CDR3. Germline V gene lookup returns CDR1 MNHNS and CDR2 SASEGT. This clone was picked up a small number of times. Other DNA sequences in this specimen translate into the identical CDR3. The time point here: pre-treatment sample, taken before nivolumab and TIL therapy. The tumor samples were excised metastases, mostly pleural nodules or supraclavicular lymph nodes.

Specimen: tumor tissue, collected at baseline. The TCR was taken from a person aged 30 to 80 with non-small cell lung cancer. This sequence joins TRBV6-1 and TRBJ2-5, with TRBD2 identical over 11 bases. CDR3 in amino acids: CASSELAGGQETQYF. CDR3 sequence (DNA): TGTGCCAGCAGTGAACTAGCGGGGGGCCAAGAGACCCAGTACTTC.